The rows below give T cell receptor beta chains drawn from one sample of a study of cytomegalovirus exposure and HLA in healthy donors. Assay used: immunoSEQ multiplex PCR; TCRdb lists only in-frame clones, some missing. The repertoire holds about 89,000 clones, with roughly 60% as singletons. The sample taken for sequencing was PBMCs. These receptors were collected from a human donor in good health. Each CDR3 is given without its conserved first and last residue. The D gene is left open where the match is weak. The size entry is marked missing in some rows and otherwise reads once, few, many or a size class.

TRBV5-6	NA	TRBJ2-1	TRBD2	ASSLAGGTYNEQF
TRBV2	few	TRBJ2-5	TRBD2	ASSNRTSGGTTAQY
TRBV5-6	NA	TRBJ2-3	TRBD2	ASSLMTGTSGGRKDTQY
TRBV25-1	NA	TRBJ1-2	NA	ASSDVNSNYGYT
TRBV2	NA	TRBJ1-6	TRBD1	ASSQITGENSPLH
TRBV12-5	few	TRBJ1-2	TRBD1	ASGLVLGGQPNYGYT
TRBV29-1	NA	TRBJ2-2	TRBD2	SVSEASGPGELF
TRBV9	NA	TRBJ2-1	TRBD1	ASSPEVMTGTVSYNEQF
TRBV4-3	few	TRBJ1-2	TRBD1	ASSQDSRQGAYGYT
TRBV6-5	NA	TRBJ2-7	NA	ASSFGSYGREQY
TRBV7-9	NA	TRBJ2-5	NA	ASSPDNEETQY
TRBV30	NA	TRBJ1-4	NA	AWSVQGGEKLF
TRBV2	NA	TRBJ2-6	NA	ASSVSSGANVLT
TRBV7-9	NA	TRBJ1-5	NA	ASSLAGASNQPQH
TRBV9	NA	TRBJ1-3	NA	ASSGEGNTIY
TRBV9	once	TRBJ2-5	NA	ASSVEPETQY
TRBV6-7	few	TRBJ1-4	TRBD1	ASSYPRQGCEKLF
TRBV27	NA	TRBJ2-7	TRBD1	ASRLRQGAYEQY
TRBV9	NA	TRBJ2-3	NA	ASSVSLDTQY
TRBV6-1	few	TRBJ2-5	TRBD2	ASTTSWTSGGAY
TRBV7-8	NA	TRBJ1-1	NA	ASSSGYTEAF
TRBV19	few	TRBJ1-1	TRBD1	ASSMGQVEAF
TRBV5-5	few	TRBJ2-1	TRBD2	ASSPRTSGGSEQF
TRBV10-2	NA	TRBJ1-6	TRBD1	ASSESTGGHYNSPLH
TRBV19	NA	TRBJ1-2	NA	ASSARDLYGYT
TRBV5-1	NA	TRBJ2-1	NA	ASSLARYEQF
TRBV19	NA	TRBJ2-7	NA	ATPDRDKSSYEQY
TRBV10-1	NA	TRBJ2-7	NA	ASIVVRYEQY
TRBV9	few	TRBJ1-4	TRBD1	ASSVAGQGATNEKLF
TRBV29-1	few	TRBJ2-6	TRBD1	SVDLKGAGANVLT
TRBV4-2	NA	TRBJ2-5	NA	ASSQEGGAYQETQY
TRBV7-9	NA	TRBJ1-1	TRBD1	ASSLIGGGGIEAF
TRBV4-1	NA	TRBJ1-4	TRBD1	ASSQRQGTFEKLF
TRBV14	once	TRBJ1-6	NA	ASSQDRVPNSPLH
TRBV30	NA	TRBJ1-1	NA	AWSVTANTEAF
TRBV27	NA	TRBJ2-7	NA	ASSPQGVTYEQY
TRBV7-2	NA	TRBJ1-5	TRBD1	ASSGTGALSNQPQH
TRBV19	NA	TRBJ1-3	NA	ASSTRDKDTIY
TRBV7-2	NA	TRBJ2-4	NA	ASSLAPGLDIQY
TRBV5-1	NA	TRBJ1-1	NA	ASSQGSNTEAF
TRBV10-1	NA	TRBJ2-3	TRBD1	ATGQGMITDTQY
TRBV11-3	NA	TRBJ1-3	NA	ASSDETRNTIY
TRBV30	few	TRBJ1-4	NA	AWSVLGVNEKLF
TRBV6-5	once	TRBJ1-5	TRBD1	ASSSSGGWPQH
TRBV5-1	NA	TRBJ2-2	NA	ASSRDSFTGELF
TRBV5-5	NA	TRBJ1-2	TRBD1	ASSAGGDYGYT
TRBV5-1	NA	TRBJ2-3	NA	ASRDFASTDTQY
TRBV5-6	few	TRBJ2-5	TRBD1	ASSLRQGRYQETQY
TRBV7-2	NA	TRBJ2-7	NA	ASSFAVSSPYEQY
TRBV2	few	TRBJ1-5	TRBD1	ASRRMTGGWPQH
TRBV30	NA	TRBJ2-1	TRBD2	AWENPGLAGNEQF
TRBV14	NA	TRBJ2-5	TRBD1	ASSRTGGKYQETQY